Below are 9 T cell receptor beta chains sequenced from a single sample in a study of T cell repertoires in cytomegalovirus infection. TCRdb recomputed calls from the reads with MiXCR, one row per CDR3 protein. Here the sample spans about 490,000 distinct CDR3 sequences, about 11% being singletons. Sequenced sample: PBMCs. These receptor sequences come from a human donor in good health (CMV status not recorded). Some clones in this sample may be carry-over from other donors' samples.

This clonotype was seen a handful of times. This sequence joins TRBV7-2 and TRBJ2-7, with D perhaps TRBD2 (6 bases). Trimming left V 5 bases short and J 5 bases short, with 19 bases between. Germline V gene data show CDR1 as SGHTA and CDR2 as FQGNSA. The CDR3 consists of 15 residues. CDR3 in amino acids: CASSPWVGGGNEQYF. The DNA for the CDR3 is TGTGCCAGCAGCCCCTGGGTGGGGGGTGGTAACGAGCAGTACTTC.

This clonotype was counted only a few times. CDR3 region: CASSGSQGVKGYTF. The CDR3 DNA is TGTGCCAGCTCTGGGTCACAGGGGGTAAAGGGCTACACCTTC. The J gene is TRBJ1-2, the V gene TRBV3-1; 8 positions match TRBD1. J gave up 8 bases and V 8 bases, and 13 bases lay outside the gene matches. CDR3 size: 14 residues. Germline CDR1 is LGHDT and CDR2 is YNNKEL (reference sequence).

At least ten counts were recorded for this clonotype. The rearrangement links TRBV5-5 to TRBJ1-5; the match to TRBD1 covers 8 bases. The V gene's germline CDR1 is SGHKS and CDR2 YYEKEE (reference sequence). The trim removed 1 base at V and 6 bases at J, leaving 9 bases unmatched. CDR3 length: 16 amino acids. The CDR3 DNA reads as TGTGCCAGCAGCTTGAGGGGACAGGCGGGAGGTCAGCCCCAGCATTTT. It yields the protein CASSLRGQAGGQPQHF.

This clonotype has a count of ten or more. The J gene is TRBJ2-5, the V gene TRBV18, with D hard to call. The CDR3 has 20 amino acids. The germline V gene encodes CDR1 KGHSH and CDR2 LQKENI. V dropped 3 bases and J dropped 2 bases, with 28 bases sitting between them. Written as DNA, the CDR3 is TGTGCCAGCTCACCTGCCGAGAGTGTTAGGGTACGGTGGACGCAAGAGACCCAGTACTTC. Translation: CASSPAESVRVRWTQETQYF.

This clonotype was counted ten times or more. This sequence joins TRBV7-2 and TRBJ2-7; D is undetermined. The CDR3 covers 11 residues. Germline-derived CDR1 and CDR2 are SGHTA and FQGNSA. V lost 5 bases, J lost 5 bases, and 7 bases lay in between. CDR3 nucleotide sequence: TGTGCCAGCAGCCCGGGCCACGAGCAGTACTTC. Its protein is CASSPGHEQYF.

This clonotype was counted at least ten times. CDR3 residues: CASSPSLGSTEAFF. The CDR3 coding sequence is TGTGCCAGCAGCCCCTCTCTGGGGTCCACTGAAGCTTTCTTT. The chain uses TRBV11-2 and TRBJ1-1; the D is unclear. Deletions cut 5 bases from V and 4 bases from J, with 14 bases between. Germline loops: CDR1 SGHAT, CDR2 FQNNGV. This CDR3 region has 14 residues.

For this clonotype: A much more abundant neighbour one base away suggests this may be a read error. The V and J genes are TRBV19 and TRBJ1-5; D possibly corresponds to TRBD1 (5 bases). The CDR3 runs to 13 residues. Germline V gene lookup returns CDR1 LNHDA and CDR2 SQIVND (reference sequence). The DNA for the CDR3 is TGTGCCAGCCGACAGAGTAGCACTCAGCCCCAGCATTTT. Amino acids: CASRQSSTQPQHF.

This clonotype was seen repeatedly, ten times or more. The CDR3 region has the DNA TGTGCCAGCAGCACTACCCTTCATAATCGGTACTTC. Its protein is CASSTTLHNRYF. This chain uses TRBV7-8 with TRBJ2-7, with no clear D. The CDR3 runs 12 residues. Germline V gives CDR1 SGHVS, CDR2 FQNEAQ. V lost 5 bases and J lost 12, with 17 bases in between.

This clonotype was observed a handful of times. The chain joins TRBV14 to TRBJ2-5; D not certain. The CDR3 runs to 13 residues. The germline CDR1 and CDR2 sequences are SGHDN and FVKESK. Trimming took 4 bases from V and 4 from J, leaving 10 bases between them. CDR3 bases: TGTGCCAGCAGCCCCCTAGGACGAGAGACCCAGTACTTC. Translated: CASSPLGRETQYF. The whole variable domain, remainder taken from reference TRBV14 and TRBJ2-5, is EAGVTQFPSHSVIEKGQTVTLRCDPISGHDNLYWYRRVMGKEIKFLLHFVKESKQDESGMPNNRFLAERTGGTYSTLKVQPAELEDSGVYFCASSPLGRETQYFGPGTRLLVL.